This TCR beta chain was sequenced during a study of blood T cells in healthy people across ages. Together with a sample-barcoded 5' primer, a J-beta primer mix was included in a second PCR lasting about 6 to 11 cycles. TCRdb passed the 5' RACE reads through MiXCR, listing each CDR3 protein once. The table includes roughly 1.5 million distinct CDR3 sequences, roughly two fifths detected once. About this clonotype itself: The antigen is not known.

The germline CDR1 and CDR2 sequences are SQVTM and ANQGSEA. V was shortened by 1 base and J by 3 bases, with 14 bases between the two germline ends. This CDR3 region has 15 residues. The authors isolated at least 6 million PBMCs per sample. Findings of the study overall: Naive CD4+ cells and diversity were both higher in long-lived donors than in aged donors. Researchers deemed the diversity estimates from one million T cells underestimates. A conclusive naive versus antigen-experienced comparison was prevented by the unsorted PBMCs.

Sequencing was performed on blood. The J gene is TRBJ2-3, the V gene TRBV29-1, with a tentative D call TRBD2 (6 bases). This TCR was recovered from a woman in her late teens or twenties in good health. CDR3 DNA sequence: TGCAGCGTTGAAGCCGGCGGGGACCCAACAGATACGCAGTATTTT. This sequence encodes CSVEAGGDPTDTQYF.